This TCR beta chain was sequenced in a study of blood T cell repertoires in COVID-19 (TCRdb year 2020). Background on the whole study: Samples covering the acute and convalescent phases of COVID-19 were provided by collaborators in the United States, Italy and Spain. The prospective study material was composed of cDNA or gDNA derived from T cells, B-cell-depleted T cells, or PBMCs. Deeply sampled blood TCRbeta repertoires from subjects exposed to, actively infected with, or recovered from COVID-19 were included in the dataset. The repertoires were released in a freely available public database meant as a resource for research on the immune response to SARS-CoV-2. The samples were drawn from two sources: the first 160 participants of the ongoing ImmuneRACE study, and 950 to 1,500 subjects contributed by 6 global collaborators. Nearly every sample came with metadata listing a de-identified subject ID, COVID-19 status, age in years and sex. HLA class I and class II types, where available, came from metadata supplied by the sample provider rather than from assay-based typing.

The study at large found these results: The quantity of clinical and demographic metadata differed by source and by participant and was supplied without curation.

The cysteine opens and the phenylalanine closes a CDR3 of 13 amino acids. This entry keeps only the CDR3 DNA: 39 bases, framed from base 1. CDR1 is given as SEHNR and CDR2 as FQNEAQ, both from the germline V gene (reference sequence). Note on this clone: Its antigen specificity is not known. An end of the junction differs from the germline gene, which may be a read error.

Enrolling through a virtual design, the prospective study's participants ranged in age from about 18 to 89 years and lived across 20 to 30 United States geographic areas. In the prospective study, cohorts were assigned on the basis of participant-reported clinical history obtained from a screening survey and a study questionnaire. For ImmuneRACE Cohort 3, a participant was defined as recovered based on two consecutive negative NP/OP PCR tests, clearance by a healthcare professional, or resolution of symptoms. Mobile phlebotomists in the prospective study collected whole blood, serum and a nasopharyngeal or oropharyngeal swab from every participant. Prospective study participants could optionally give additional blood draws and questionnaires over an approximately two-month period. Before DNA extraction, prospective study blood samples were shipped either frozen or at room temperature. TCRbeta CDR3 regions were amplified from genomic DNA by means of the immunoSEQ Assay, a bias-controlled multiplex PCR. Regarding the original processing steps: The number of nucleated cells in each sample was estimated by amplification of reference gene primers within the assay. Sequence reads were collapsed and filtered to measure the absolute abundance of every unique TCRbeta CDR3 rearrangement. For each sample, productive Simpson clonality was calculated as the square root of Simpson's diversity index over productive rearrangements. TCRdb took this table from immuneACCESS and kept in-frame rearrangements with V and J called. Such tables lack part of the clones; where checked against another copy, unresolved V genes explain under half of the gap, and the rest is unexplained. From that table come the V and J calls and clone size; the DNA was used to work out D and trimming. This sample has around 180,000 clones in its table, and around 86% of those were observed once. The top ten hold over 7.5% of the sample.

The clonotype comes from a woman aged 25 to 39 who had recovered from COVID-19. The chain is assembled from TRBV7-9 and TRBJ1-2, with the D gene call left open. Input material: PBMCs or T cells enriched from blood (not recorded which). The CDR3: CASSLGVYYGYTF. Read as DNA, the sequence is TGTGCCAGCAGTTTAGGTGTCTACTATGGCTACACCTTC.